This paragraph covers one T cell receptor beta chain sequence. The antigen is undetermined. The data derive from a study of CD8 T cells in ankylosing spondylitis. The study's findings and limits: About 8 highly homologous variants made up a TCR beta motif, and this motif appeared characteristic of ankylosing spondylitis blood. Clones linked with disease were CD8+ and fairly uncommon in the peripheral blood. Matched ankylosing spondylitis synovial fluid reportedly showed significant enrichment of disease-linked clones.

MiXCR, applied by TCRdb to the 5' RACE reads, yields one record per CDR3 protein. The sample comprises some 30,000 distinct CDR3 sequences, more than 30% of which are singletons, and under 50% rests with the top ten. The CDR3 spans 13 residues. V lost 3 bases to trimming and J lost 1 base, with 6 bases between them. Germline values: CDR1 MNHNS, CDR2 SASEGT. Sequences were obtained from synovial fluid, either unsorted or a sorted T cell fraction (not recorded which). This TCR was sampled from a male donor with ankylosing spondylitis. This chain joins TRBV6-1 and TRBJ1-1; D may be TRBD1 (5 bases). CDR3 coding DNA: TGTGCCAGCAGTGATGACAGGAACACTGAAGCTTTCTTT. It translates to CASSDDRNTEAFF.